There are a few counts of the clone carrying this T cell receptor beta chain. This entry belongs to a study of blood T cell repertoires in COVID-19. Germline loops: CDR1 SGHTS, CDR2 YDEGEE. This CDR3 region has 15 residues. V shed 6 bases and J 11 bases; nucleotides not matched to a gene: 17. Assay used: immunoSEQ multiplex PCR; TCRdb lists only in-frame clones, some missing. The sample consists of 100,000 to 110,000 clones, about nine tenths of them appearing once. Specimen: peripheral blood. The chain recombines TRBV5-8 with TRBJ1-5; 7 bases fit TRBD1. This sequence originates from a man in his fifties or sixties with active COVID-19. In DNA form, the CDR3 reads TGTGCCAGCAACCAAGGAGGGGGCGGGTCGGTGGCCCAGCATTTT. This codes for CASNQGGGGSVAQHF.